These 18 T cell receptor beta chains were all obtained from the same sample, sequenced in a study of CD8+ T cells in alopecia areata (dated by TCRdb to the late 2010s). To prepare the library, the immunoSEQ multiplex PCR assay was applied. RNA was extracted from all samples and reverse transcribed into cDNA as template for TCR sequencing. Not all clones reach the TCRdb copy of this immuneACCESS table, which keeps in-frame sequences only. Checked studies attribute under half of the gap to unresolved V genes and leave the rest unexplained. Within this sample are over 150,000 clones, with about three fifths of them counted one time only. The top ten clones comprise around 12% of the sample. The time point label of this sample denotes: roughly 24 weeks on oral tofacitinib. The treatment or condition label here, explained by the study, means: oral pan-JAK inhibitor, 5-10 mg twice daily. Specimen: CD8+ T cells sorted from blood, collected at week 24, from a patient treated with tofacitinib. The receptors come from a human donor with alopecia areata.

This CDR3 reads CASVGYGTDTQYF. DNA for the CDR3: TGTGCCAGCGTGGGGTACGGCACAGATACGCAGTATTTT. The chain has TRBV13 and TRBJ2-3; D call uncertain. V lost 8 bases, J lost 1 base, and 10 bases lay in between. The CDR3 covers 13 residues. CDR1 PRHDT and CDR2 FYEKMQ come from the germline V gene (reference sequence).

A remark on this clone: One junction end does not reproduce the germline sequence, and a read error may be involved. The CDR3 region is CASSEGGLF. Here the CDR3 DNA reads TGTGCCAGCAGTGAAGGGGGCCTCTTC. The rearrangement joins TRBV2 to TRBJ1-2; D might be TRBD1 (5 bases). In germline, CDR1 is SNHLY, CDR2 FYNNEI. The CDR3 length is 9 residues.

The rearrangement uses TRBV6-6 and TRBJ2-1, with D perhaps TRBD1 (6 bases). V lost 4 bases, J lost 8 bases, and 12 bases lay in between. The CDR3 length is 13 residues. Germline-derived CDR1 and CDR2 are MNHNY and SVGAGI (reference sequence). CDR3 protein: CASSLQGLYEQFF. The CDR3 coding sequence is TGTGCCAGCAGTTTACAGGGATTATATGAGCAGTTCTTC.

This sequence joins TRBV5-1 and TRBJ2-7; 9 bases agree with TRBD1. Germline V lookup: CDR1 SGHRS, CDR2 YFSETQ. J gave up 0 bases and V 0 bases, and 4 bases lay outside the gene matches. The CDR3 runs 16 residues. The chain's CDR3 is CASSLDGQGSSYEQYF. Written as DNA, the CDR3 is TGCGCCAGCAGCTTGGACGGACAGGGGAGCTCCTACGAGCAGTACTTC. The variable domain in full, with the rest retrieved from reference TRBV5-1 and TRBJ2-7, is KAGVTQTPRYLIKTRGQQVTLSCSPISGHRSVSWYQQTPGQGLQFLFEYFSETQRNKGNFPGRFSGRQFSNSRSEMNVSTLELGDSALYLCASSLDGQGSSYEQYFGPGTRLTVT.

The chain has TRBV15 and TRBJ1-5, with TRBD1 as a possible D gene (5 bases). CDR1 LNHNV and CDR2 YYDKDF come from the germline V gene (reference sequence). The CDR3 has 15 residues. V lost 5 bases and J 5 bases, leaving 16 bases between the germline ends. The CDR3: CATSLRRGPDQPQHF. CDR3 in DNA: TGTGCCACCAGCCTCCGGAGGGGACCCGATCAGCCCCAGCATTTT.

The V and J genes are TRBV30 and TRBJ1-1; 9 nucleotides align to TRBD1. Per the germline V gene, CDR1 is GTSNPN and CDR2 is SVGIG (reference sequence). Trimming at V came to 5 bases and at J to 7 bases, leaving 11 bases not matched to a gene. The CDR3 covers 14 residues. The chain's CDR3 is CAWGGGTGTYEAFF. The CDR3 nucleotides read TGTGCCTGGGGTGGCGGGACAGGGACTTATGAAGCTTTCTTT.

The V call is TRBV12-2, the J call TRBJ1-4. TRBV12-2 is tagged as a pseudogene. The CDR3 is made up of 16 amino acids. The DNA for the CDR3 is TGTGCAAGTCGCTCCGGACCGACCTTCGTGGAGGAAAAACTGTTTTTT. This translates into CASRSGPTFVEEKLFF.

There are a few counts of this clone. The rearrangement links TRBV27 to TRBJ1-2; 8 positions match TRBD1. This CDR3 spans 12 amino acids. CDR1 and CDR2 (germline): MNHEY, SMNVEV (reference sequence). CDR3 nucleotide sequence: TGTGCGAGCGGACAGGGCAGTAAGGGCTACACCTTC. It specifies CASGQGSKGYTF.

This clone has a handful of counts. The gene calls are TRBV6-5 and TRBJ2-1; 9 nucleotides match TRBD2. Germline V CDR1 and CDR2: MNHEY, SVGAGI. This CDR3 region has 11 residues. CDR3 amino acids: CACSGGNEQFF. The CDR3, as DNA: TGTGCTTGTAGCGGGGGAAATGAGCAGTTCTTC.

The V and J genes are TRBV4-1 and TRBJ1-1; D possibly corresponds to TRBD1 (5 bases). Germline CDR1 is MGHRA and CDR2 is YSYEKL. This CDR3 contains 14 residues. V was cut by 2 bases and J by 3 bases, with 10 bases left in between. The CDR3 DNA is TGCGCCAGCAGCCAAACCACAGGATACACTGAAGCTTTCTTT. Residues: CASSQTTGYTEAFF.

This clone was seen just once. The CDR3 sequence: CASGPYQPQHF. The CDR3 DNA follows: TGTGCCAGCGGCCCGTATCAGCCCCAGCATTTT. The V call is TRBV27, the J call TRBJ1-5; D gene uncertain. V was cut by 8 bases and J by 5 bases, with 7 bases left in between. CDR1 MNHEY and CDR2 SMNVEV come from the germline V gene (reference sequence). The CDR3 runs to 11 residues.

The rearrangement uses TRBV27 and TRBJ2-5; 11 nucleotides align to TRBD2. Germline CDR1 is MNHEY and CDR2 is SMNVEV (reference sequence). CDR3 length: 15 amino acids. After removal of 3 bases from V and 4 bases from J, the junction contained 4 bases not matched to a gene. The CDR3 is CASSFLAGGRETQYF. Written as DNA, the CDR3 is TGTGCCAGCAGTTTCTTAGCGGGGGGGCGAGAGACCCAGTACTTC.

J is TRBJ2-5 and V is TRBV21-1. TRBV21-1 is termed a pseudogene. The CDR3 extends over 16 amino acids. CDR3 nucleotide sequence: TGTGCCAGCAGCAACAAAAGTGGGTGGGGTCGGGAGACCCAGTACTTC. It encodes CASSNKSGWGRETQYF.

This clone was observed a few times. The V call is TRBV5-1, the J call TRBJ2-1; D unresolved. The CDR3 consists of 14 residues. The germline gives CDR1 SGHRS, CDR2 YFSETQ. V was shortened by 4 bases and J by 8 bases, with 16 bases between the two germline ends. CDR3: CASSVVLHIHEQFF. CDR3 bases: TGCGCCAGCAGCGTAGTGTTACACATCCATGAGCAGTTCTTC.

This chain connects TRBV30 to TRBJ1-4; no firm D call. The CDR3 covers 12 residues. Germline lookup yields CDR1 GTSNPN and CDR2 SVGIG (reference sequence). Trimming removed 5 bases at V and 10 bases at J, with 14 bases between. CDR3 sequence: CAWEVSGGKLFF. DNA of the CDR3: TGTGCCTGGGAGGTTTCGGGTGGAAAACTGTTTTTT.

V usage is TRBV25-1 and J usage is TRBJ1-4, with D possibly TRBD1 on 6 matching bases. The CDR3 is 15 residues long. Germline CDR1 reads MGHDK; CDR2 reads SYGVNS. The V end was cut by 1 base, the J end by 8 bases, with 14 bases between. CDR3 residues: CASSEFGGPLEKLFF. In DNA form, the CDR3 reads TGTGCCAGCAGTGAATTTGGGGGCCCGTTGGAAAAACTGTTTTTT.

This chain joins TRBV13 and TRBJ2-2; D may match TRBD1 or TRBD2 (6 bases each). This CDR3 has 17 residues. V was trimmed by 6 bases and J by 5 bases, leaving 22 bases between them. Germline V gene lookup returns CDR1 PRHDT and CDR2 FYEKMQ (reference sequence). Here the CDR3 reads CASSLRGQGYRTGELFF. As DNA, the CDR3 is TGTGCCAGCAGTTTACGGGGGCAGGGGTATCGGACCGGGGAGCTGTTTTTT.

The chain is built from TRBV30 and TRBJ1-2; tentative D call: TRBD1 (6 bases). The germline V gene encodes CDR1 GTSNPN and CDR2 SVGIG (reference sequence). This CDR3 region has 13 residues. The germline V and J ends were trimmed by 7 bases and 4 bases, with 16 bases remaining between them. The CDR3 region is CASELTGAYGYTF. The CDR3 bases are TGTGCCTCGGAGTTGACAGGTGCCTATGGCTACACCTTC.